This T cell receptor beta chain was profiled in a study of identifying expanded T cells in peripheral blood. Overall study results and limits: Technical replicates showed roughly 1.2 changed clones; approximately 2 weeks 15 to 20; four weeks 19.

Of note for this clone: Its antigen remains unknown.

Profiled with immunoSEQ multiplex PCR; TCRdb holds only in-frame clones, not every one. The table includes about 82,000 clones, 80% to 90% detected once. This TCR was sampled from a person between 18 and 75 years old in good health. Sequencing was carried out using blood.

Here the CDR3 reads CSALWDTEAFF. The CDR3 nucleotides read TGCAGCGCCTTATGGGACACTGAAGCTTTCTTT. V is TRBV29-1 and J is TRBJ1-1; D remains unclear. Germline-derived CDR1 and CDR2 are SQVTM and ANQGSEA. This CDR3 is built from 11 residues. V dropped 7 bases and J dropped 3 bases, with 9 bases sitting between them.